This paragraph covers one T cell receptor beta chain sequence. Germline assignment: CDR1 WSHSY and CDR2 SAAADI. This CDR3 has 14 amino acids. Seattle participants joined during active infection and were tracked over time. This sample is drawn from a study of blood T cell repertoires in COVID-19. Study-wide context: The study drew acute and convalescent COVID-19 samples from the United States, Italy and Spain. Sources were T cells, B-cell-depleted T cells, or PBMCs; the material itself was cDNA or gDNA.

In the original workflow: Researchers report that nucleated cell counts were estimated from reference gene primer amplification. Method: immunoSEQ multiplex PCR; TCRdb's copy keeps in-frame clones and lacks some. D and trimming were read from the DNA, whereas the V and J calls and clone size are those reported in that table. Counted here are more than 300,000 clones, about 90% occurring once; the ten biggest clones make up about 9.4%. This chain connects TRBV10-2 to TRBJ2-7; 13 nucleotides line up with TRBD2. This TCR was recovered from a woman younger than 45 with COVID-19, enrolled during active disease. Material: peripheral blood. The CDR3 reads CGKGVGLAGYRQYF. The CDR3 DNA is TGCGGCAAAGGGGTGGGACTAGCGGGATATCGGCAGTACTTC.